Described below is a single TCR beta chain sequence and its context. Its specificity is unknown. The CDR3 has 15 amino acids. V was shortened by 4 bases and J by 6 bases, with 15 bases between the two germline ends. CDR1 is PRHDT, CDR2 FYEKMQ, per germline (reference sequence). The method was immunoSEQ multiplex PCR; TCRdb's version includes in-frame clones alone and lacks a portion of them. In the table there are about 130,000 clones, 80% to 90% of which are singletons. The sample comes from a study of T cell responses to AZD1222 COVID-19 vaccine. Points from the study as a whole: A reported finding is that nearly half of spike-specific TCRs target unmutated variant regions. At baseline, seropositivity was found in only a handful of AZD1222 recipients. It was only after the peak T cell response that any repertoires were sampled.

The analysis combined second doses at about 4 or about 12 weeks. The V gene is TRBV13, the J gene TRBJ2-2, with TRBD1 as a possible D gene (6 bases). The clonotype was recovered from an adult who received the AZD1222 COVID-19 vaccine. This sample comprised peripheral blood, obtained 28 days after the second AZD1222 dose. Here the CDR3 DNA reads TGTGCCAGCAGCTACAGGGTGCTCATCCCCGGGGAGCTGTTTTTT. This encodes CASSYRVLIPGELFF.